These T cell receptor beta chains were read from a single sample in a study of blood T cell repertoires in COVID-19. Generated by immunoSEQ multiplex PCR, the TCRdb table keeps only in-frame clones and is missing some. In the table there are fewer than 250,000 clones, around four fifths of which are singletons. Source material: peripheral blood. The receptor source for this set is a woman aged 60 to 75 with active or convalescent COVID-19. CDR3s leave out the opening cysteine and the closing phenylalanine or tryptophan.

v_call	j_call	cdr3_aa
TRBV5-1	TRBJ1-3	ASSSSGGGNTIY
TRBV19	TRBJ2-4	ASSISSGSAGNIQY
TRBV6-5	TRBJ1-5	ASSRQRRNQPQH
TRBV19	TRBJ1-5	ASSIGRDSRGRPQH
TRBV12-5	TRBJ2-6	ASALSGANVLT
TRBV6-2/TRBV6-3	TRBJ2-1	ASSYWREGSYNEQF
TRBV28	TRBJ2-3	AGRGSLHTDTQY
TRBV28	TRBJ2-7	ASSRLAGATSYEQY
TRBV11-3	TRBJ2-3	ASSHPQGVTQY
TRBV15	TRBJ2-3	ATSRELAGLDTQY
TRBV6-1	TRBJ2-6	ASSEARAGGIWANVLT
TRBV9	TRBJ2-3	ASSSGLPTDTQY
TRBV6-6	TRBJ2-2	ASSYRTVTGELF
TRBV27	TRBJ2-1	ASSITQGSYNEQF
TRBV3-1/TRBV3-2	TRBJ2-5	ASSRRLAGGQETQY
TRBV5-1	TRBJ1-4	ASSFGQGREKLF
TRBV14	TRBJ1-3	ASSFLRGQSSSGNTIY
TRBV15	TRBJ1-1	ATSTTTAAEAF
TRBV28	TRBJ2-3	ASSLAGGVDTQY
TRBV25-1	TRBJ2-2	ASSEFGQGALTGELF
TRBV4-1	TRBJ1-5	ASSQGGGALQPQH
TRBV29-1	TRBJ1-1	SVGGMDAEAF
TRBV9	TRBJ2-7	ASSVQGRNHEQY
TRBV5-6	TRBJ1-5	ASSRTANQPQH
TRBV5-1	TRBJ1-4	ASSLNAGGDEKLF